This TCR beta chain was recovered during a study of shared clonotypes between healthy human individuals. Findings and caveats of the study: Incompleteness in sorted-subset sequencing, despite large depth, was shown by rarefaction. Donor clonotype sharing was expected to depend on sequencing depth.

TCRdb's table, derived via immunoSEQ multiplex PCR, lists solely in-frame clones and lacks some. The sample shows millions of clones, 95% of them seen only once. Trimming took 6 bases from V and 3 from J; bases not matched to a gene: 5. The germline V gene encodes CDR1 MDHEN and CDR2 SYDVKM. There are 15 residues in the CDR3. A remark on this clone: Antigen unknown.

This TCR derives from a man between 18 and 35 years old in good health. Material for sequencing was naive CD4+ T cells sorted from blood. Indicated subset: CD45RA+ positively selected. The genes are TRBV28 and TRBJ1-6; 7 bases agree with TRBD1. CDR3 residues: CASSQGQNYNSPLHF. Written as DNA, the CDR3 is TGTGCCAGCAGCCAGGGACAGAACTATAATTCACCCCTCCACTTT.